The 9 T cell receptor beta chains listed next were all sequenced from one sample in a study of CD8 T cells in Susac syndrome. Random-hexamer reverse transcription was applied to roughly 0.5 to 1 ug RNA. TCRdb passed the immunoSEQ multiplex PCR reads through MiXCR, listing each CDR3 protein once. The sample consists of approximately 260,000 distinct CDR3 sequences, 90% to 97% of them appearing once. The sample taken for sequencing was CD4+ T cells from PBMCs. These receptors were obtained from a human donor with Susac syndrome.

The J gene is TRBJ2-1, the V gene TRBV11-1; 11 bases line up with TRBD2. Per germline, CDR1 SGHAT and CDR2 FQDESV (reference sequence). The CDR3 spans 17 residues. The V and J ends lost 2 bases and 10 bases, in that order; junction bases with no gene match: 13. CDR3 sequence: CASSLRTSGSPLKEQFF. The CDR3 DNA reads as TGTGCCAGCAGCTTAAGAACTAGCGGGAGTCCTTTGAAAGAGCAGTTCTTC.

In DNA form, the CDR3 reads TGCAGCGTTGTAACGAATTGGGGCAGCCGCTCTGGGGCCAACGTCCTGACTTTC. Protein sequence: CSVVTNWGSRSGANVLTF. The chain is built from TRBV29-1 and TRBJ2-6, with D perhaps TRBD1 (5 bases). The CDR3 length is 18 residues. V was pared by 4 bases and J by 0 bases, with 19 bases between. Germline CDR1 reads SQVTM; CDR2 reads ANQGSEA.

The rearrangement joins TRBV28 to TRBJ2-7, with 10 bases identical to TRBD2. The germline V gene encodes CDR1 MDHEN and CDR2 SYDVKM. This CDR3 is built from 16 residues. V shed 3 bases and J 1 base; nucleotides not matched to a gene: 6. In DNA form, the CDR3 reads TGTGCCAGCAGTTTGATTTTAGCGGGAGGATCCTACGAGCAGTACTTC. This translates into CASSLILAGGSYEQYF.

The chain couples TRBV3-1 to TRBJ1-1; D remains ambiguous. The CDR3 spans 12 residues. The V end lost 3 bases, the J end lost 2 bases, and 4 bases lay between the germline ends. Germline V gene sequence: CDR1 LGHDT, CDR2 YNNKEL (reference sequence). The CDR3 loop reads CASSHTNTEAFF. DNA of the CDR3: TGTGCCAGCAGCCACACAAACACTGAAGCTTTCTTT.

The rearrangement joins TRBV3-1 to TRBJ2-1; 9 bases are shared with TRBD2. V shed 0 bases, J shed 9 bases, and the junction held 3 bases outside the gene matches. The germline CDR1 and CDR2 sequences are LGHDT and YNNKEL (reference sequence). The CDR3 is made up of 14 amino acids. CDR3 residues: CASSQDSGGGEQFF. The CDR3 DNA is TGTGCCAGCAGCCAAGATAGCGGGGGAGGTGAGCAGTTCTTC.

This chain connects TRBV7-6 to TRBJ2-5; the D is unclear. The V gene's germline CDR1 is SGHVS and CDR2 FNYEAQ. The length of the CDR3 is 12 residues. V shed 5 bases and J shed 5 bases, with 9 bases lying between them. The CDR3: CASSTSRETQYF. The CDR3 DNA reads TGTGCCAGCAGCACCTCGAGGGAGACCCAGTACTTC.

The genes are TRBV10-3 and TRBJ2-1, with TRBD1 matching over 9 bases. The CDR3 runs to 14 residues. CDR1 is ENHRY, CDR2 SYGVKD, per germline. V trimming: 4 bases; J trimming: 6 bases; junction bases outside the gene matches: 4. CDR3 sequence (DNA): TGTGCCATCAGTGGACAGGGGGGTGGCAATGAGCAGTTCTTC. Residues: CAISGQGGGNEQFF.

The count of this clonotype is one. The V and J genes are TRBV2 and TRBJ2-5, with D unresolved. Germline V lookup: CDR1 SNHLY, CDR2 FYNNEI. Trimming stripped 3 bases from V and 13 bases from J, with 9 bases between. This CDR3 region has 10 residues. CDR3: CASSEGSRYF. DNA for the CDR3: TGTGCCAGCAGTGAGGGGTCCAGGTACTTC.

The V gene is TRBV20-1, the J gene TRBJ1-5, with D possibly TRBD1 on 5 matching bases. Trimming removed 3 bases at V and 9 bases at J, with 12 bases between. Germline loops: CDR1 DFQATT, CDR2 SNEGSKA (reference sequence). CDR3 size: 12 residues. The CDR3 loop reads CSARQGPGPQHF. The CDR3 coding sequence is TGCAGTGCTAGGCAGGGCCCGGGGCCCCAGCATTTT.